This T cell receptor beta chain stems from a study of cytomegalovirus exposure and HLA in healthy donors. Study-wide points: Further analysis was carried out later, and it showed several of the most significant clusters appearing linked to common viral pathogens.

Primers: 60 Vbeta forward and 13 Jbeta reverse. The method was immunoSEQ multiplex PCR; TCRdb's version includes in-frame clones alone and lacks a portion of them. The sample yields around 170,000 clones, around 77% seen once. This CDR3 has 16 residues. V shed 2 bases and J 2 bases; nucleotides not matched to a gene: 6. Per germline, CDR1 SGHNT and CDR2 YYREEE (reference sequence). As to this clone: Its antigen is still unknown.

Sequenced material: PBMCs. The clonotype was recovered from a man aged 60-69 years in good health and CMV-seronegative. This chain uses TRBV5-4 with TRBJ2-2, with TRBD2 identical over 7 bases. The CDR3 is CASSFRLADNTGELFF. CDR3 coding DNA: TGTGCCAGCAGCTTCCGACTAGCTGACAACACCGGGGAGCTGTTTTTT.